Listed below are T cell receptor beta chains from one sample, sequenced in a study of cytomegalovirus exposure and HLA in healthy donors. Sequencing used immunoSEQ multiplex PCR; TCRdb keeps in-frame clones, though not all of them. The data contain around 150,000 clones, 85% to 90% of them singletons. The sample consisted of PBMCs. The source of these receptors is a woman aged 18-35 years in good health and CMV-seropositive. The CDR3 runs from the conserved cysteine through the conserved F or W. The D gene is left open where the match is weak. Rows give clone size only sometimes, using once, few, many, or a class for an expanded clone.

D,size,V,J,CDR3,DNA
.,few,TRBV10-3,TRBJ1-5,CAISEAGNQPQHF,TGTGCCATCAGTGAGGCAGGGAATCAGCCCCAGCATTTT
.,.,TRBV30,TRBJ1-2,CAWSLRDRSGYTF,TGTGCCTGGAGTCTCAGGGATCGGAGTGGCTACACCTTC
TRBD2,.,TRBV7-2,TRBJ2-1,CASSLGTSVAEQFF,TGTGCCAGCAGCTTAGGGACTAGCGTAGCTGAGCAGTTCTTC
.,.,TRBV18,TRBJ1-1,CASSLAGGTEAFF,TGTGCCAGCTCCCTGGCCGGGGGCACTGAAGCTTTCTTT
TRBD2,.,TRBV6-1,TRBJ2-1,CAIRLAGVTNEQFF,TGTGCCATCCGACTAGCGGGAGTCACCAATGAGCAGTTCTTC
.,few,TRBV30,TRBJ1-2,CAWSVFRGYGYTF,TGTGCCTGGAGTGTTTTCAGGGGCTATGGCTACACCTTC
.,.,TRBV5-1,TRBJ2-7,CASSEMGQLTYEQYF,TGCGCCAGCAGTGAAATGGGCCAGTTAACCTACGAGCAGTACTTC
TRBD2,.,TRBV2,TRBJ2-1,CACRRTSGTNEQFF,TGTGCCTGCAGAAGGACTAGCGGGACAAATGAGCAGTTCTTC
TRBD2,.,TRBV5-6,TRBJ2-5,CASSRILAGDRETQYF,TGTGCCAGCAGCCGTATACTAGCGGGAGATCGAGAGACCCAGTACTTC
.,few,TRBV30,TRBJ2-7,CAWSDLGYEQYF,TGTGCCTGGAGTGATCTCGGTTACGAGCAGTACTTC
.,.,TRBV11-3,TRBJ2-7,CASSNRDWPYEQYF,TGTGCCAGCAGCAACCGGGACTGGCCCTACGAGCAGTACTTC
.,.,TRBV6-6,TRBJ1-5,CATRAQAQPQHF,TGTGCCACCAGGGCACAGGCACAGCCCCAGCATTTT
TRBD1,once,TRBV30,TRBJ2-7,CAWTTGAPYEQYF,TGTGCCTGGACAACAGGGGCCCCCTACGAGCAGTACTTC
.,.,TRBV6-5,TRBJ2-7,CASSSNPTVTYEQYF,TGTGCCAGCAGTTCTAACCCGACAGTAACCTACGAGCAGTACTTC
.,once,TRBV11-3,TRBJ2-3,CASSIGGSTDTQYF,TGTGCCAGCAGCATCGGAGGTAGCACAGATACGCAGTATTTT
TRBD2,once,TRBV25-1,TRBJ2-7,CASSYPGTSGNSSYEQYF,TGTGCCAGCAGCTATCCCGGGACTAGCGGGAATAGCTCCTACGAGCAGTACTTC
.,once,TRBV7-9,TRBJ2-7,CASSYNYEQYF,TGTGCCAGCAGCTACAACTACGAGCAGTACTTC
TRBD2,.,TRBV2,TRBJ2-2,CASAGTSGFTGELFF,TGTGCCAGCGCTGGGACTAGCGGGTTCACCGGGGAGCTGTTTTTT
TRBD1,.,TRBV28,TRBJ1-2,CASALQGSYTF,TGTGCCAGCGCCCTACAGGGGAGCTACACCTTC
.,.,TRBV7-9,TRBJ1-2,CASSADGDGDTF,TGTGCCAGCAGCGCGGACGGAGACGGGGACACCTTC
TRBD2,medium-sized,TRBV4-2,TRBJ2-3,CASSQEAGGPDTQYF,TGTGCCAGCAGCCAAGAAGCGGGAGGGCCAGATACGCAGTATTTT
TRBD2,once,TRBV19,TRBJ2-1,CASSPLAGGPYNEQFF,TGTGCCAGTAGTCCATTAGCGGGAGGGCCATACAATGAGCAGTTCTTC
.,.,TRBV5-4,TRBJ2-7,CASSLFGDEQYF,TGTGCCAGCAGCTTATTCGGGGACGAGCAGTACTTC
TRBD1,.,TRBV5-1,TRBJ1-2,CASSRTGSDPYGYTF,TGCGCCAGCAGCAGGACAGGGTCCGATCCCTATGGCTACACCTTC
.,.,TRBV10-3,TRBJ2-5,CAISESGSNLETQYF,TGTGCCATCAGTGAGTCGGGTAGCAACCTAGAGACCCAGTACTTC
.,.,TRBV11-2,TRBJ1-2,CASSLISRFYGYTF,TGTGCCAGCAGCTTAATATCCAGGTTCTATGGCTACACCTTC
TRBD1,.,TRBV5-1,TRBJ1-1,CASSPQPAGTGRGNTEAFF,TGCGCCAGCAGCCCTCAGCCCGCCGGGACAGGGAGGGGGAACACTGAAGCTTTCTTT
.,once,TRBV28,TRBJ1-3,CASTLSGNTIYF,TGTGCCAGCACACTCTCTGGAAACACCATATATTTT
TRBD1,.,TRBV6-6,TRBJ1-5,CASTGQGNQPQHF,TGTGCCAGCACCGGACAGGGCAATCAGCCCCAGCATTTT
TRBD2,.,TRBV6-5,TRBJ2-5,CASSSAGGVLQETQYF,TGTGCCAGCAGTTCAGCGGGAGGCGTACTTCAAGAGACCCAGTACTTC
.,.,TRBV11-3,TRBJ2-7,CASSLSFVGRTYEQYF,TGTGCCAGCAGCTTATCTTTCGTCGGGAGAACCTACGAGCAGTACTTC
TRBD2,.,TRBV9,TRBJ2-5,CASSEYSGRAKETQYF,TGTGCCAGCAGCGAATATAGCGGGAGGGCGAAGGAGACCCAGTACTTC
.,few,TRBV18,TRBJ1-5,CASSDRGSNQPQHF,TGTGCCAGCTCAGATAGGGGAAGCAATCAGCCCCAGCATTTT
.,.,TRBV7-3,TRBJ2-3,CASGGMGTQYF,TGTGCCAGCGGGGGGATGGGTACGCAGTATTTT
.,.,TRBV2,TRBJ2-7,CASTRTPYEQYF,TGTGCCAGCACTCGGACTCCCTACGAGCAGTACTTC
TRBD2,.,TRBV6-1,TRBJ2-3,CASMGLAGLLDTQYF,TGTGCCAGCATGGGACTAGCGGGTCTTTTGGATACGCAGTATTTT
.,once,TRBV6-1,TRBJ2-2,CASYSIPNTGELFF,TGTGCCAGTTATAGCATACCGAACACCGGGGAGCTGTTTTTT
.,.,TRBV5-1,TRBJ2-1,CASSLVGASYNEQFF,TGCGCCAGCAGCTTGGTTGGGGCCTCCTACAATGAGCAGTTCTTC
TRBD1,.,TRBV10-1,TRBJ1-2,CASSDGQGYGYTF,TGCGCCAGCAGTGATGGACAGGGCTATGGCTACACCTTC
TRBD2,.,TRBV30,TRBJ2-1,CAWSAGLADYNEQFF,TGTGCCTGGAGCGCGGGACTAGCGGACTACAATGAGCAGTTCTTC
TRBD1,.,TRBV30,TRBJ1-2,CAWSEAGGYYGYTF,TGTGCCTGGAGTGAGGCAGGGGGCTACTATGGCTACACCTTC
TRBD2,.,TRBV2,TRBJ2-3,CASSEGTSGGTDTQYF,TGTGCCAGCAGTGAAGGGACTAGCGGGGGGACAGATACGCAGTATTTT
TRBD1,.,TRBV5-4,TRBJ1-1,CASPGPVSGTGVTEAFF,TGTGCCAGCCCCGGACCCGTCTCCGGGACAGGGGTGACTGAAGCTTTCTTT
.,.,TRBV11-2,TRBJ2-3,CASSFRGGGEYTQYF,TGTGCCAGCAGCTTCAGGGGCGGGGGCGAATATACGCAGTATTTT
.,.,TRBV11-2,TRBJ2-7,CASRRGGYEQYF,TGTGCCAGCCGCCGAGGGGGCTACGAGCAGTACTTC
.,few,TRBV7-9,TRBJ1-2,CASSLVDSYGYTF,TGTGCCAGCAGCTTAGTTGACAGCTATGGCTACACCTTC
.,.,TRBV4-1,TRBJ1-5,CASSFLRNQPQHF,TGCGCCAGCAGCTTCCTCAGAAATCAGCCCCAGCATTTT
.,.,TRBV28,TRBJ2-7,CASSYIGSFAAFHSYEQYF,TGTGCCAGCAGTTATATTGGCAGCTTCGCGGCCTTCCACTCCTACGAGCAGTACTTC
TRBD1,.,TRBV19,TRBJ2-5,CASSPGQVFQETQYF,TGTGCCAGTAGCCCGGGACAGGTTTTCCAAGAGACCCAGTACTTC
.,.,TRBV5-6,TRBJ1-1,CASSLGTVLNTEAFF,TGTGCCAGCAGCTTGGGGACAGTCTTGAACACTGAAGCTTTCTTT
.,.,TRBV9,TRBJ2-7,CASSAADRAYEQYF,TGTGCCAGCAGCGCAGCGGACAGAGCCTACGAGCAGTACTTC